The 30 T cell receptor beta chains below come from one sample, sequenced in a study of T-cell memory formation after mild COVID-19. TCRdb reanalysed the 5' RACE reads using MiXCR and keeps one entry per CDR3 protein. Altogether over 400,000 distinct CDR3 sequences are present, under 25% being singletons, with the ten largest covering approximately 14%. The sequenced material came from PBMCs or a T cell subset sorted from them (not recorded which). These receptors were collected from an adult woman who had mild COVID-19 (a few samples of this study predate the infection). Cell type and time point are not known.

This clonotype was seen a handful of times. The chain carries TRBV6-5 and TRBJ1-2; TRBD1 matches at 9 bases. The CDR3 is made up of 14 amino acids. Germline values: CDR1 MNHEY, CDR2 SVGAGI. V gave up 7 bases and J gave up 8 bases; unmatched junction bases: 11. The CDR3 DNA sequence: TGTGCCAGCACTATTAAGGGACAGGGTAAAGGCTACACCTTC. This translates into CASTIKGQGKGYTF.

The chain's CDR3 is CASSALATRSYNEQFF. CDR3 DNA sequence: TGTGCCAGCAGCGCCCTCGCGACTCGCTCCTACAATGAGCAGTTCTTC. This chain uses TRBV9 with TRBJ2-1; D is uncertain. This CDR3 is 16 amino acids long. Between the trimmed V and J ends, which lost 3 bases and 0 bases, there was a span of 13 bases. Germline lookup yields CDR1 SGDLS and CDR2 YYNGEE.

The chain uses TRBV7-2 and TRBJ1-1, with D perhaps TRBD1 (5 bases). The CDR3 has 14 amino acids. The germline V and J ends were trimmed by 5 bases and 5 bases, with 15 bases remaining between them. CDR1 SGHTA and CDR2 FQGNSA come from the germline V gene. CDR3 in amino acids: CASSPRDGRTEAFF. DNA of the CDR3: TGTGCCAGCAGCCCCCGGGACGGAAGGACTGAAGCTTTCTTT.

The V gene is TRBV24-1, the J gene TRBJ2-5; D is perhaps TRBD2 (6 bases). The CDR3 is made up of 14 amino acids. The V end lost 0 bases, the J end lost 4 bases, and 8 bases lay between the germline ends. Per germline, CDR1 KGHDR and CDR2 SFDVKD. Here the CDR3 reads CATSDLDGGETQYF. CDR3 nucleotide sequence: TGTGCCACCAGTGATTTGGACGGGGGAGAGACCCAGTACTTC.

J is TRBJ2-7 and V is TRBV3-1, with TRBD1 identical over 7 bases. The CDR3 is 15 residues long. Germline trimming cut 4 bases from V and 5 bases from J; bases unmatched to any gene: 11. CDR1 LGHDT and CDR2 YNNKEL come from the germline V gene (reference sequence). CDR3: CASSPRQGAKNEQYF. CDR3 bases: TGTGCCAGCAGCCCGAGACAGGGCGCAAAGAACGAGCAGTACTTC.

This clonotype has just a few counts. The chain uses TRBV7-9 and TRBJ2-7, with 10 bases that match TRBD1. This CDR3 contains 14 residues. Germline loops: CDR1 SEHNR, CDR2 FQNEAQ (reference sequence). V was pared by 6 bases and J by 9 bases, with 11 bases of the junction left unmatched. CDR3 DNA sequence: TGTGCCAGCAGTTTACCGGGACAGGGGTTAAGGCAGTACTTC. It codes for CASSLPGQGLRQYF.

This rearrangement joins TRBV6-2 or TRBV6-3 to TRBJ2-1; D possibly uses TRBD1 or TRBD2 (6 bases each). The CDR3 has 16 residues. Trimming pared 3 bases from V and 6 bases from J, leaving 18 bases between. The germline CDR1 and CDR2 sequences are MNHEY and SVGEGT. The CDR3 sequence is CASSYPTRGVANEQFF. In DNA, the CDR3 is TGTGCCAGCAGTTATCCGACTAGGGGGGTCGCCAATGAGCAGTTCTTC.

This clonotype was seen at least ten times. The chain couples TRBV4-2 to TRBJ2-7, with TRBD2 matching over 10 bases. The germline V gene has CDR1 LGHNA and CDR2 YNFKEQ. The V segment lost 0 bases and the J segment 2 bases; nucleotides outside the gene matches: 1. CDR3 length: 15 amino acids. The CDR3 loop reads CASSQEAGGPYEQYF. The CDR3 DNA is TGTGCCAGCAGCCAAGAAGCGGGGGGGCCCTACGAGCAGTACTTC.

The rearrangement links TRBV5-1 to TRBJ2-3; 9 bases are a match to TRBD2. The CDR3 loop spans 16 amino acids. V shed 3 bases, J shed 5 bases, and the junction held 10 bases outside the gene matches. Germline V lookup: CDR1 SGHRS, CDR2 YFSETQ. Here the CDR3 DNA reads TGCGCCAGCAGCTCCGACCGGCGGGGGGGAAAAGATACGCAGTATTTT. Translating gives CASSSDRRGGKDTQYF.

The chain carries TRBV18 and TRBJ1-2; D not resolved. Trimming took off 3 bases at V and 6 bases at J, with 11 bases between the two ends. The CDR3 loop spans 13 amino acids. Germline CDR1 KGHSH, CDR2 LQKENI. Here the CDR3 DNA reads TGTGCCAGCTCACCTATTCCATTAGATGGCTACACCTTC. Protein product: CASSPIPLDGYTF.

This clonotype was picked up a small number of times. The rearrangement links TRBV12-3 or TRBV12-4 to TRBJ2-1; 8 bases agree with TRBD2. The CDR3 loop spans 16 amino acids. Unmatched junction bases numbered 8, after V lost 4 bases and J lost 3 bases. CDR3 region: CASSSFTGGNYNEQFF. The CDR3 DNA reads as TGTGCCAGCAGTTCCTTTACGGGGGGGAACTACAATGAGCAGTTCTTC.

V gene TRBV2 combines with J gene TRBJ2-1; TRBD2 agrees at 13 bases. The CDR3 runs to 15 residues. V lost 1 base, J lost 7 bases, and 1 base stayed unmatched. Germline V CDR1 and CDR2: SNHLY, FYNNEI. The CDR3 coding sequence is TGTGCCAGCAGTGAAGGACTAGCGGGGGGTAATGAGCAGTTCTTC. It is translated as CASSEGLAGGNEQFF.

J is TRBJ1-4 and V is TRBV15, with TRBD1 identical over 8 bases. Germline CDR1 reads LNHNV; CDR2 reads YYDKDF (reference sequence). V dropped 2 bases and J dropped 0; count of bases not matched to a gene: 5. The CDR3 spans 17 residues. In DNA, the CDR3 is TGTGCCACCAGCAGAACAGGGGGGCCTGCAACTAATGAAAAACTGTTTTTT. Its protein product is CATSRTGGPATNEKLFF.

This clonotype has a handful of counts. J is TRBJ2-3 and V is TRBV2; D is perhaps TRBD2 (5 bases). Germline V gene sequence: CDR1 SNHLY, CDR2 FYNNEI. The germline V and J ends were trimmed by 6 bases and 4 bases, with 17 bases remaining between them. The CDR3 has 15 amino acids. CDR3 protein: CASSAEGLTADTQYF. Written as DNA, the CDR3 is TGTGCCAGCAGCGCCGAGGGATTGACGGCAGATACGCAGTATTTT.

There are a few counts of this clonotype. The V gene is TRBV7-2, the J gene TRBJ1-5; D gene uncertain. The V gene lost 1 base and the J gene lost 4 bases, with 11 bases spanning the gap. The CDR3 has 15 amino acids. Germline assignment: CDR1 SGHTA and CDR2 FQGNSA. The CDR3 nucleotides are TGTGCCAGCAGCTTAGAGCCAGGCCCAAATCAGCCCCAGCATTTT. Translated, it gives CASSLEPGPNQPQHF.

This clonotype has more than one count but fewer than ten. The chain uses TRBV2 and TRBJ2-2; TRBD2 is a possible D gene (5 bases). CDR1 and CDR2 (germline): SNHLY, FYNNEI. CDR3 size: 13 residues. The V end lost 7 bases, the J end lost 0 bases, and 6 bases lay between the germline ends. CDR3 region: CASKDSNTGELFF. The CDR3 nucleotides are TGTGCCAGCAAGGACTCGAACACCGGGGAGCTGTTTTTT.

The chain uses TRBV20-1 and TRBJ2-3, with D perhaps TRBD2 (5 bases). This CDR3 spans 12 amino acids. Trimming took off 6 bases at V and 4 bases at J, with 11 bases between the two ends. The germline gives CDR1 DFQATT, CDR2 SNEGSKA (reference sequence). CDR3 DNA sequence: TGCAGTGCGACGACTATTGCAGATACGCAGTATTTT. Amino acids: CSATTIADTQYF.

This clonotype was found a few times. The gene calls are TRBV21-1 and TRBJ2-7; the table assigns TRBD2, which was not confirmed against the DNA. TRBV21-1 is reported as a pseudogene. The CDR3 sequence is 13 residues long. In DNA, the CDR3 is TGTGCCATAAACGGGGAGGGTAGCCACGAGCAGTACTTC. Translation: CAINGEGSHEQYF.

In nucleotides, the CDR3 is TGTGCCAGCAGTAAACTCCGGGAACAGCCCCAGCATTTT. Translation gives CASSKLREQPQHF. The chain carries TRBV12-3 or TRBV12-4 and TRBJ1-5; D call uncertain. The CDR3 is made up of 13 amino acids. The germline V and J ends were trimmed by 5 bases and 7 bases, with 12 bases remaining between them.

In its sample, this clonotype was seen a few times. The J gene is TRBJ2-7, the V gene TRBV7-2; D not resolved. The germline CDR1 and CDR2 sequences are SGHTA and FQGNSA. The V gene lost 1 base and the J gene lost 4 bases, with 14 bases spanning the gap. The CDR3 has 15 residues. In nucleotides, the CDR3 is TGTGCCAGCAGCTTAGATCCAACAAGGGTTTACGAGCAGTACTTC. This translates into CASSLDPTRVYEQYF.

The V and J genes are TRBV24-1 and TRBJ2-1, with TRBD2 matching over 11 bases. V was pared by 2 bases and J by 2 bases, with 4 bases of the junction left unmatched. The CDR3 has 17 residues. Germline-derived CDR1 and CDR2 are KGHDR and SFDVKD. In DNA, the CDR3 is TGTGCCACCAGTGATTACGGACTAGCGGGTGCCTACAATGAGCAGTTCTTC. It is translated as CATSDYGLAGAYNEQFF.

The rearrangement links TRBV7-6 to TRBJ1-1, with a tentative D call TRBD1 (5 bases). This CDR3 spans 17 amino acids. Germline lookup yields CDR1 SGHVS and CDR2 FNYEAQ. Trimming took 1 base from V and 0 from J, leaving 15 bases between them. Written as DNA, the CDR3 is TGTGCCAGCAGCTTAGGGCAGGGACGATTCCTGAACACTGAAGCTTTCTTT. Encoded protein: CASSLGQGRFLNTEAFF.

The gene calls are TRBV7-9 and TRBJ2-3, with TRBD2 matching over 7 bases. The CDR3 has 15 amino acids. The V and J ends lost 0 bases and 2 bases, in that order; junction bases with no gene match: 2. Germline lookup yields CDR1 SEHNR and CDR2 FQNEAQ (reference sequence). This CDR3 reads CASSLARGYTDTQYF. In DNA form, the CDR3 reads TGTGCCAGCAGCTTAGCGCGGGGGTACACAGATACGCAGTATTTT.

This clonotype has only a few counts. The chain employs TRBV19 and TRBJ2-3; D not resolved. V was cut by 5 bases and J by 8 bases, with 17 bases left in between. CDR3 size: 14 residues. Per germline, CDR1 LNHDA and CDR2 SQIVND (reference sequence). For the CDR3, the DNA is TGTGCCAGTAGTTGGAACCCGGAAGGTAGTACGCAGTATTTT. As protein: CASSWNPEGSTQYF.

V gene TRBV5-1 combines with J gene TRBJ1-1; D gene unclear. There are 14 residues in the CDR3. Trimming stripped 4 bases from V and 3 bases from J, with 13 bases between. Germline V gene data show CDR1 as SGHRS and CDR2 as YFSETQ. This CDR3 reads CASSPARGDTEAFF. CDR3 nucleotide sequence: TGCGCCAGCAGCCCGGCCCGGGGAGACACTGAAGCTTTCTTT.

This chain uses TRBV7-9 with TRBJ1-2; 7 bases line up with TRBD1. CDR1 and CDR2 from the germline V gene are SEHNR and FQNEAQ (reference sequence). The CDR3 extends over 13 amino acids. J gave up 4 bases and V 4 bases, and 3 bases lay outside the gene matches. CDR3: CASSWDSSYGYTF. The CDR3, as DNA: TGTGCCAGCAGCTGGGACAGTTCCTATGGCTACACCTTC.

This clonotype was detected many times. The V gene is TRBV5-1, the J gene TRBJ2-5; possible D gene TRBD2, 7 bases. Trimming cost V 0 bases and J 5 bases, with 17 bases left between them. The CDR3 totals 16 residues. CDR1 and CDR2 from the germline V gene are SGHRS and YFSETQ. CDR3 DNA: TGCGCCAGCAGCTTGGATGCGGGGGCGCGAATGGAGACCCAGTACTTC. Translating gives CASSLDAGARMETQYF.

This chain joins TRBV20-1 and TRBJ2-5; D uncertain. The CDR3 spans 10 residues. Trimming shortened V by 4 bases and J by 5 bases, and 5 bases separated the two germline ends. CDR1 DFQATT and CDR2 SNEGSKA come from the germline V gene (reference sequence). The CDR3 DNA sequence: TGCAGTGCTATACGGGAGACCCAGTACTTC. The encoded protein is CSAIRETQYF.

The chain carries TRBV6-5 and TRBJ2-6; the match to TRBD1 covers 7 bases. The CDR3 spans 17 residues. The J segment lost 0 bases and the V segment lost 4 bases, leaving 6 bases of the junction unmatched. Germline loops: CDR1 MNHEY, CDR2 SVGAGI. CDR3 in amino acids: CASSSGTAASGANVLTF. Written as DNA, the CDR3 is TGTGCCAGCAGTTCTGGGACAGCCGCCTCTGGGGCCAACGTCCTGACTTTC.

The chain joins TRBV7-2 to TRBJ1-4, with D tentatively TRBD1 (5 bases). The CDR3 totals 15 residues. Germline V lookup: CDR1 SGHTA, CDR2 FQGNSA. V lost 3 bases and J 0 bases, leaving 8 bases between the germline ends. The CDR3 region has the DNA TGTGCCAGCAGCTTTGGGGGAACAACTAATGAAAAACTGTTTTTT. Its translation is CASSFGGTTNEKLFF.